What follows is one T cell receptor beta chain and its context. Its antigen is not yet known. No base qualities exist here, and no much larger clone lies one base off it. This sample is part of a study of T cell changes during pregnancy in multiple sclerosis (dated by TCRdb to about 2019). Concerning the study at large: The study examined how the T cell repertoire changed over the course of pregnancy in women with multiple sclerosis.

The junction shows trimming of 0 bases on V and 6 bases on J, plus 12 bases between the germline ends. As encoded in the germline V gene, CDR1 is SGDLS while CDR2 is YYNGEE. The CDR3 runs 15 amino acids, cysteine and phenylalanine included. This entry keeps only the CDR3 DNA: 45 bases, framed from base 1. The method was the immunoSEQ multiplex PCR assay. TCRdb limited this immuneACCESS table to in-frame rearrangements with V and J called. A share of clones is missing; checked studies link under half to unresolved V genes, and the rest is unexplained. In this sample the table shows 40,000 to 50,000 clones, almost 95% of which occur a single time. The ten largest clones add up to 0.3% to 0.4% of the sample.

The sequencing used CD4+ T cells from peripheral blood mononuclear cells, collected in the second trimester of pregnancy. The receptor comes from a female donor in good health, enrolled as a control in a pregnancy study. Rearrangement joined TRBV9 to TRBJ2-2; 6 matching bases give a weak D call of TRBD2. In nucleotide form, the sequence is TGTGCCAGCAGCGTAGGGTACACGGGGGCCGGGGAGCTGTTTTTT. This encodes CASSVGYTGAGELFF.